Below, one TCR beta chain is given with its context. Its binding antigen is unknown. Within one base of it there is no much larger clone, and no base qualities were kept. The method behind the library was 5' RACE. The data were produced on an Illumina HiSeq 2500. A second about 7 to 11 cycle PCR used a sample-barcoded 5' primer and a J-beta primer mix. A unique molecular identifier was introduced onto each TCR beta cDNA molecule by a template-switch 5' adaptor carrying 12 random nucleotides. Each sample yielded at least 3 million CDR3-containing paired-end reads. All of the RNA was converted into first-strand cDNA using the Mint cDNA synthesis kit, with a TRBC-specific oligonucleotide serving as the primer. After uracil-DNA glycosylase treatment, a first 18-cycle PCR used universal primers M1SS and BC2_uni_R on all cDNA. Per the authors' processing: For normalization, 1 million high-quality reads were randomly selected from each sample, with every read carrying a distinct molecular identifier. Instead of being binned into consensus sequences, reads with shared molecular identifiers were discarded. CDR3 identification, clonotype clustering and error correction used MiTCR with a Q25 quality threshold and the strictest error-elimination algorithm. A nonparametric unseen species model with Euler transformation was used to estimate a lower bound on total TCR beta diversity. The raw public data were reprocessed by TCRdb itself: fastp quality trimming at Q25, MiXCR clonotype calling, in-frame beta chains only. Records with the same CDR3 protein are collapsed into one entry carrying the most frequent genes and DNA. These V and J calls derive from TCRdb rather than the authors' analysis. The sample yields some 730,000 distinct CDR3 sequences; about a fifth were counted once. The top ten constitute 22% of the sample.

This specimen belongs to a study of blood T cells in healthy people across ages (dated by TCRdb to the mid-2010s). Broadly, across the study: Template switching captured roughly one uniquely barcoded TCR beta cDNA molecule per two T cells in model experiments. Two additional independent replicas of 1 million unique cDNA reads from the same blood draw were analyzed for two donors (one aged 18 to 30 and one aged 80 or older). Donors were grouped into four age groups: young (average 16 years), middle-aged (less than 40), aged (roughly 67) and long-lived (about 89). Donors of different ages were randomly distributed across sequencing lanes to avoid experimental bias. Age-related changes in TCR beta repertoire diversity were measured in the study by deep sequencing normalized with unique cDNA molecular identifiers.

General conclusions and limits of the study: Bulk unsorted PBMC profiling prevented conclusive comparison of naive and antigen-experienced compartments. Because donor CMV infection status was unknown, age-related changes in expanded clonotypes were potentially confounded. Estimates of total diversity based on one million sequenced T cells were considered lower bounds and underestimates. The percentage of naive T cells measured by flow cytometry correlated strongly with observed TCR beta diversity. Observed TCR beta diversity per million T cells fell roughly linearly with age, and a significant reduction was already apparent by age approximately 41. Compared with the aged group, the long-lived group had more naive CD4+ T cells, fewer expanded clones and increased TCR diversity, a pattern suggesting age selection.

Its CDR3 holds 15 amino acids, cysteine through phenylalanine. Here the CDR3 DNA is all that survives: 45 bases in frame from base 1. CDR1 and CDR2 are drawn from the germline V gene (reference sequence): SEHNR, FQNEAQ. Deletion took 5 bases off V and 9 bases off J, with a span of 17 bases between the germline ends. The donors were roughly 40 Caucasian individuals from Russia, aged 6 to 90 years, who were systemically healthy. Approximately 10 milliliters of peripheral blood were collected from each donor into EDTA-treated Vacutainer tubes. Ficoll-Paque density-gradient centrifugation was used to isolate PBMCs, with at least 7 million obtained per sample. Total RNA, at least 6 micrograms per sample, was extracted from PBMCs with Trizol reagent. For every donor, an aliquot of PBMCs went through flow cytometry to measure the percentages of naive CD45RAhigh/CD27high T cells.

In this chain, TRBV7-9 is recombined with TRBJ2-6, with a weak D call of TRBD1 (7 bases match). The source material was blood. The receptor was derived from a man in his sixties or seventies in good health. The DNA is TGTGCCAGCAGCAAACAGGGGACTCTCGGCAACGTCCTGACTTTC. Its coded protein is CASSKQGTLGNVLTF.